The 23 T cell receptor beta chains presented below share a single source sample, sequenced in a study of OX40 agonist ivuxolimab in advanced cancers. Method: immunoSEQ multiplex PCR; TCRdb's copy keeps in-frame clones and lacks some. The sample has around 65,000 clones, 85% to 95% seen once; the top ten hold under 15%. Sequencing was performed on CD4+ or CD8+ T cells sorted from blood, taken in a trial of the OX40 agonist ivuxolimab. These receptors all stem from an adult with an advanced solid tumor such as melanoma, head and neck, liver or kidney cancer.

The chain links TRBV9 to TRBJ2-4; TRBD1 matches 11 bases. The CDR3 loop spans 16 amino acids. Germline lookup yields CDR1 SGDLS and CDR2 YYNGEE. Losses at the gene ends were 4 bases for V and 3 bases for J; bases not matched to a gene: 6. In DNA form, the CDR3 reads TGTGCCAGCAGCCCCGGGACAGGGGGAAACAAAAACATTCAGTACTTC. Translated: CASSPGTGGNKNIQYF.

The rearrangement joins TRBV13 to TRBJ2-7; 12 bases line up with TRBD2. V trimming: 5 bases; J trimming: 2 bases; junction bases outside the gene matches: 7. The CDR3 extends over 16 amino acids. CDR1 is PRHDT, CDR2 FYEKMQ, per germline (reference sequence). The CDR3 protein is CASSGRLAGEAYEQYF. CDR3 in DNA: TGTGCCAGCAGCGGCAGACTAGCGGGAGAAGCCTACGAGCAGTACTTC.

The CDR3 is CSVDRQGHTEAFF. In nucleotides, the CDR3 is TGCAGCGTTGATAGGCAGGGGCACACTGAAGCTTTCTTT. The chain links TRBV29-1 to TRBJ1-1; maybe TRBD1 (6 bases). From germline, CDR1 is SQVTM and CDR2 ANQGSEA. V gave up 3 bases and J gave up 3 bases, with 11 bases separating them. The CDR3 length is 13 residues.

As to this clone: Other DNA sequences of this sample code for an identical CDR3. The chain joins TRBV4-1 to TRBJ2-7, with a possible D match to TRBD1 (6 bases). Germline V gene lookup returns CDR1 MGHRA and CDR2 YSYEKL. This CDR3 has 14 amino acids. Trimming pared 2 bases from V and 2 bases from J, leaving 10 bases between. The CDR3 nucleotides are TGCGCCAGCAGCCAACAAACAGGGCCCTACGAGCAGTACTTC. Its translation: CASSQQTGPYEQYF.

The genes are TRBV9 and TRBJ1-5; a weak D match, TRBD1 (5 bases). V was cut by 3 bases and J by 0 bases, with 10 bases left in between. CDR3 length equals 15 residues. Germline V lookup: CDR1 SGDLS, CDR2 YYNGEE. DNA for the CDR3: TGTGCCAGCAGCGAAGGACAATATAGCAATCAGCCCCAGCATTTT. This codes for CASSEGQYSNQPQHF.

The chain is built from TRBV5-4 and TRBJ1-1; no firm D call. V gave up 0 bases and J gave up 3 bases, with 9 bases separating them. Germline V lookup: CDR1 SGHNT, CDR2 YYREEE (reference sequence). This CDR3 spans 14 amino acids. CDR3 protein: CASSLAGSHTEAFF. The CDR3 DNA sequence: TGTGCCAGCAGCTTGGCTGGCAGCCACACTGAAGCTTTCTTT.

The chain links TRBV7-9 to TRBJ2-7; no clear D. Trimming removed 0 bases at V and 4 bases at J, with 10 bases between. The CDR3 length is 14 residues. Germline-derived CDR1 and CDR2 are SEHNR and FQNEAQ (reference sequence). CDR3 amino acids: CASSLAREWYEQYF. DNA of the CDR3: TGTGCCAGCAGCTTAGCTAGGGAATGGTACGAGCAGTACTTC. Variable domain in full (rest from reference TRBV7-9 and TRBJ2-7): DTGVSQNPRHKITKRGQNVTFRCDPISEHNRLYWYRQTLGQGPEFLTYFQNEAQLEKSRLLSDRFSAERPKGSFSTLEIQRTEQGDSAMYLCASSLAREWYEQYFGPGTRLTVT.

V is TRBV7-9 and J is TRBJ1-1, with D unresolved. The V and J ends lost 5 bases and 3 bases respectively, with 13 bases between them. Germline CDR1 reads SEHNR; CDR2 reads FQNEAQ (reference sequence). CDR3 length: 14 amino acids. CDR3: CASSPGYGDTEAFF. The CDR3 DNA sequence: TGTGCCAGCAGCCCGGGGTATGGGGACACTGAAGCTTTCTTT.

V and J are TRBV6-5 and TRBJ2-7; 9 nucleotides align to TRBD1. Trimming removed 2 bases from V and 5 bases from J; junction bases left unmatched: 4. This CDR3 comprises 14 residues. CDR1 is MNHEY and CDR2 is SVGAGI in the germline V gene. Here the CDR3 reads CASSYPGQGNEQYF. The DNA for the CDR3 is TGTGCCAGCAGTTACCCGGGACAGGGAAACGAGCAGTACTTC.

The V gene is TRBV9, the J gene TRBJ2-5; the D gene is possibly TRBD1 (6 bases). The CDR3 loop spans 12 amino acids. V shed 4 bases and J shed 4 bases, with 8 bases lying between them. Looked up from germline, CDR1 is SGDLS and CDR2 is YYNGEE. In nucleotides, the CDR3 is TGTGCCAGCAGCTCCAGGGGAGAGACCCAGTACTTC. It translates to CASSSRGETQYF.

CDR3 nucleotides: TGCGCCAGCAGCTTGGGTTGGGACGAGACAGGGGAAACTGAAGCTTTCTTT. Encoded protein: CASSLGWDETGETEAFF. The chain uses TRBV5-1 and TRBJ1-1; 8 bases align to TRBD1. CDR1 and CDR2 (germline): SGHRS, YFSETQ. The CDR3 loop spans 17 amino acids. V shed 0 bases and J 5 bases; nucleotides not matched to a gene: 12.

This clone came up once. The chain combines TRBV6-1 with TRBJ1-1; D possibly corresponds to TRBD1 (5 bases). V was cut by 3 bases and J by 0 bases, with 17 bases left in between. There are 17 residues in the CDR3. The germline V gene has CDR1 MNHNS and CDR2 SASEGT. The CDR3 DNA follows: TGTGCCAGCAGTGACCGCCGGTTGGGGCAGTTGAACACTGAAGCTTTCTTT. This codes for CASSDRRLGQLNTEAFF.

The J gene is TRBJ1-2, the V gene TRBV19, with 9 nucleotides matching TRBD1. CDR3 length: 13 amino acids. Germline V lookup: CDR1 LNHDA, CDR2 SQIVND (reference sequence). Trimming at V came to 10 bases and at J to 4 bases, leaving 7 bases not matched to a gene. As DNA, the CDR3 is TGTGCCATCCGGGGACAGGGATCCTATGGCTACACCTTC. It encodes CAIRGQGSYGYTF.

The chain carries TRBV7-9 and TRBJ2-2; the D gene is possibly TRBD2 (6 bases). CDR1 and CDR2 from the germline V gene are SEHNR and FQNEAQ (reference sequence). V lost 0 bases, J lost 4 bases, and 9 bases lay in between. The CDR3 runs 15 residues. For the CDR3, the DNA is TGTGCCAGCAGCTTAGCGATGGGGGGCACCGGGGAGCTGTTTTTT. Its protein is CASSLAMGGTGELFF. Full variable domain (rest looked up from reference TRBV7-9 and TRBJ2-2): DTGVSQNPRHKITKRGQNVTFRCDPISEHNRLYWYRQTLGQGPEFLTYFQNEAQLEKSRLLSDRFSAERPKGSFSTLEIQRTEQGDSAMYLCASSLAMGGTGELFFGEGSRLTVL.

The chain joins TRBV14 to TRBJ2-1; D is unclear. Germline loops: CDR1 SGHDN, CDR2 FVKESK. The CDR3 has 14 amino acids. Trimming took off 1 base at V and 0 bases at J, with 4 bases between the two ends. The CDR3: CASSQGSSYNEQFF. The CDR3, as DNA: TGTGCCAGCAGCCAAGGGAGCTCCTACAATGAGCAGTTCTTC.

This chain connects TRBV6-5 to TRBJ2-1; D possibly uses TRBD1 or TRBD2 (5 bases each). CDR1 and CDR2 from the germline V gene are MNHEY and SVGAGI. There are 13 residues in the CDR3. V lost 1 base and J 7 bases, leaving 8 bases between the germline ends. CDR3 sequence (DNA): TGTGCCAGCAGTTACTGGGGCGGGAATGAGCAGTTCTTC. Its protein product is CASSYWGGNEQFF.

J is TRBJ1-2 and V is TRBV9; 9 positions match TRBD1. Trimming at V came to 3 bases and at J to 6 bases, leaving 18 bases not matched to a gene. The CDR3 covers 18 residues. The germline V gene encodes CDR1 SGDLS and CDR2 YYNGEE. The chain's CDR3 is CASSDNRDRVVVGHGYTF. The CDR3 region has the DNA TGTGCCAGCAGCGACAACCGGGACAGGGTTGTTGTGGGACATGGCTACACCTTC.

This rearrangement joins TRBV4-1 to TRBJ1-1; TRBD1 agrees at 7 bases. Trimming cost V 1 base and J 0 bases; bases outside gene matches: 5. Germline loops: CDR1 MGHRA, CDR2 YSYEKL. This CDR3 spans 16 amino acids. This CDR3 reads CASSQARTGMNTEAFF. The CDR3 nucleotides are TGCGCCAGCAGCCAAGCGAGGACAGGCATGAACACTGAAGCTTTCTTT.

The DNA for the CDR3 is TGTGCCAGTAGCCCCGGGACAGAGCAGAACACTGAAGCTTTCTTT. Amino acids: CASSPGTEQNTEAFF. The chain has TRBV19 and TRBJ1-1; 7 positions agree with TRBD1. The CDR3 has 15 residues. V was pared by 6 bases and J by 1 base, with 8 bases of the junction left unmatched. CDR1 LNHDA and CDR2 SQIVND come from the germline V gene (reference sequence).

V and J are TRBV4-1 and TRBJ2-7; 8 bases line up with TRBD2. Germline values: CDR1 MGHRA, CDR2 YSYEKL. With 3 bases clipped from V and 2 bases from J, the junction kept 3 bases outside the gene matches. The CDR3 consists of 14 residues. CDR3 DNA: TGCGCCAGCAGCCAGACTAGCGAAACCTACGAGCAGTACTTC. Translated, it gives CASSQTSETYEQYF.

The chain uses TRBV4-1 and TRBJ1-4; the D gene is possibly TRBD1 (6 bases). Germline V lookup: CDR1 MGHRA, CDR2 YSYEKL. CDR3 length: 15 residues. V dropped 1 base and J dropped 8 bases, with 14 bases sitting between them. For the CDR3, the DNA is TGCGCCAGCAGCCAAGCGACAGGTCTTGAGGAAAAACTGTTTTTT. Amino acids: CASSQATGLEEKLFF.

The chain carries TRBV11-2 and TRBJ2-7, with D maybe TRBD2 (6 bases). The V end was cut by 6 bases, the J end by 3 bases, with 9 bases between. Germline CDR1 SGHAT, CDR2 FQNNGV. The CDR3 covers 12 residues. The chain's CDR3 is CASRGLHYEQYF. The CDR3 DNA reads TGTGCCAGCAGGGGACTGCACTACGAGCAGTACTTC.

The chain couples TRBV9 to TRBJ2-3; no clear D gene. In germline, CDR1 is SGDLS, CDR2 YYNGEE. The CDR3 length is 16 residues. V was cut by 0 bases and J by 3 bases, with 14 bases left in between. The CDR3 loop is CASSVEASALTDTQYF. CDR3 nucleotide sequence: TGTGCCAGCAGCGTAGAGGCTAGTGCCTTAACAGATACGCAGTATTTT.